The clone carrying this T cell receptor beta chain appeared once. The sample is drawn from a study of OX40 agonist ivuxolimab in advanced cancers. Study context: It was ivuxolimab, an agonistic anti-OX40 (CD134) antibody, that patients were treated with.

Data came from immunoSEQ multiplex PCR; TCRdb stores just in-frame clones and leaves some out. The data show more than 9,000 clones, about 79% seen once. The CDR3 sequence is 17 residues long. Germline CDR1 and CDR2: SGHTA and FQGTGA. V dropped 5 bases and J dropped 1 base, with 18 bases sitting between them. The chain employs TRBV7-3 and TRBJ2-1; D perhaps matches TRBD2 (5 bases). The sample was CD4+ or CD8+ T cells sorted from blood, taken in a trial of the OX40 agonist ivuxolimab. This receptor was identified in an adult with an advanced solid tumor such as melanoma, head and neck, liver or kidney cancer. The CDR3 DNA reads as TGTGCCAGCAGCCCTCGTGGCGCCGGGGAGTCCTACAATGAGCAGTTCTTC. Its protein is CASSPRGAGESYNEQFF.